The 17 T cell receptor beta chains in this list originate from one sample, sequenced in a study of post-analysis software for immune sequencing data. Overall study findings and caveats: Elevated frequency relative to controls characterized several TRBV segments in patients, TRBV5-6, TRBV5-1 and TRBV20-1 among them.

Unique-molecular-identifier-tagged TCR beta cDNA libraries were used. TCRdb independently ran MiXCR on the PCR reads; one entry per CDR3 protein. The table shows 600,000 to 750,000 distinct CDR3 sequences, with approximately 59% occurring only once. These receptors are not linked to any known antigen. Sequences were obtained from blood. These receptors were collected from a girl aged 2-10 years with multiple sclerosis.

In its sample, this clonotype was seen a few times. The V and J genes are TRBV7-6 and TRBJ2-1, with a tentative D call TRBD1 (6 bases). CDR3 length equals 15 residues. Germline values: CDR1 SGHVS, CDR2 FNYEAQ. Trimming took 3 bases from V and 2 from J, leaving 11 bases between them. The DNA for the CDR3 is TGTGCCAGCAGCTTGAGGACAGCAACCTACAATGAGCAGTTCTTC. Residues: CASSLRTATYNEQFF.

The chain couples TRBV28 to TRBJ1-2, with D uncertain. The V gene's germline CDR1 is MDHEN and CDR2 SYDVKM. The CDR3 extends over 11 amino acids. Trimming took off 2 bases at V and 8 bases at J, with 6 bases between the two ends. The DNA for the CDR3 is TGTGCCAGCAGTTTACGGGTGGGCTACACCTTC. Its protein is CASSLRVGYTF.

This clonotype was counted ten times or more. CDR3 loop: CASSAPQPWTRTDTQYF. CDR3 nucleotide sequence: TGTGCCAGCAGCGCCCCGCAACCCTGGACCCGCACAGATACGCAGTATTTT. The chain carries TRBV7-9 and TRBJ2-3, with D unclear. V was trimmed by 5 bases and J by 1 base, leaving 19 bases between them. CDR1 SEHNR and CDR2 FQNEAQ come from the germline V gene (reference sequence). The CDR3 has 17 residues.

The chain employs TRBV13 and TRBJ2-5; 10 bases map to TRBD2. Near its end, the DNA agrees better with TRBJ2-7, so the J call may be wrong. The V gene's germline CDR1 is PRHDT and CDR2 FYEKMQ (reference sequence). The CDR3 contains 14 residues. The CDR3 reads CASSSPGLANEQYF. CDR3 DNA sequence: TGTGCCAGCAGTTCACCGGGACTAGCGAACGAGCAGTACTTC.

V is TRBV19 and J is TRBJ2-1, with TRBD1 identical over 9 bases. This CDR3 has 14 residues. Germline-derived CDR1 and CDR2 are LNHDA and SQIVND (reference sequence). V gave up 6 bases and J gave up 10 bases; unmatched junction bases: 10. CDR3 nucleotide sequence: TGTGCCAGTAGGCATGGACAGGGGAGTAGCGAGCAGTTCTTC. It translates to CASRHGQGSSEQFF.

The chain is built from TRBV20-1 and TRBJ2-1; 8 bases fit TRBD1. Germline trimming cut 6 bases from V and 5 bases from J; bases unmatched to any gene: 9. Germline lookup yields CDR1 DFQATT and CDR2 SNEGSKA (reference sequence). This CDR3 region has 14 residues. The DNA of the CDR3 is TGCAGTGCCCAGACAGGGGCAGGGGACAATGAGCAGTTCTTC. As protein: CSAQTGAGDNEQFF.

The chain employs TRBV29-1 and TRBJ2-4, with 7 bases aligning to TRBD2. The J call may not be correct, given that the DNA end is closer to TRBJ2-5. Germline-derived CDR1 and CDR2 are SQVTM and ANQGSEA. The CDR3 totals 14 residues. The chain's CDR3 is CSVVGQGGEETQYF. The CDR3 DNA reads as TGCAGCGTTGTAGGGCAGGGAGGGGAAGAGACCCAGTACTTC.

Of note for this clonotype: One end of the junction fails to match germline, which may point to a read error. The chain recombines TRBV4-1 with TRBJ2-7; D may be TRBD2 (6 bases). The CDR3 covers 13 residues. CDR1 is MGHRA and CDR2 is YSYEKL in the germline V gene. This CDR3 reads CAGSQAGLGEQYF. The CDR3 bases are TGCGCCGGCAGCCAAGCGGGCTTGGGCGAGCAGTACTTC.

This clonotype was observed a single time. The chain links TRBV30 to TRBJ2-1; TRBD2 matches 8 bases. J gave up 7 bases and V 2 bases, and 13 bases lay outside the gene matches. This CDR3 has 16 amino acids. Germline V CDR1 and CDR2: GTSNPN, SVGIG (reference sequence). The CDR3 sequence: CAWSPPSGGPSNEQFF. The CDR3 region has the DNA TGTGCCTGGAGTCCCCCCTCGGGAGGGCCCTCGAATGAGCAGTTCTTC. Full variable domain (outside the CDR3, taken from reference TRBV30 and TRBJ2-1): SQTIHQWPATLVQPVGSPLSLECTVEGTSNPNLYWYRQAAGRGLQLLFYSVGIGQISSEVPQNLSASRPQDRQFILSSKKLLLSDSGFYLCAWSPPSGGPSNEQFFGPGTRLTVL.

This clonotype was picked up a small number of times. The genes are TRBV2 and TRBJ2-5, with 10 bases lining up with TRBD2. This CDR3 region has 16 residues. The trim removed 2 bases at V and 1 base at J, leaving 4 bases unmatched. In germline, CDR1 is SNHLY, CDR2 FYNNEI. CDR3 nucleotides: TGTGCCAGCAGTGAAATGAGACTAGCGGGCCAAGAGACCCAGTACTTC. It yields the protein CASSEMRLAGQETQYF.

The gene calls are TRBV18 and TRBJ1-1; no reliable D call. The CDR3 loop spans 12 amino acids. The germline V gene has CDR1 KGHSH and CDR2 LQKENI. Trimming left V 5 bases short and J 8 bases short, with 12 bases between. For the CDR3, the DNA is TGTGCCAGCTCAACGGATCTGGGGGAAGCTTTCTTT. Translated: CASSTDLGEAFF.

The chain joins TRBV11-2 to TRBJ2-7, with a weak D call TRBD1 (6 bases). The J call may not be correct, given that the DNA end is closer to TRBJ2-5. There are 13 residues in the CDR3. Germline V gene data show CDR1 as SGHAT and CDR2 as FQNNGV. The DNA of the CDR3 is TGTGCCAGCAGCAAACAGGGAAAAGAGACCCAGTACTTC. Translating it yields CASSKQGKETQYF.

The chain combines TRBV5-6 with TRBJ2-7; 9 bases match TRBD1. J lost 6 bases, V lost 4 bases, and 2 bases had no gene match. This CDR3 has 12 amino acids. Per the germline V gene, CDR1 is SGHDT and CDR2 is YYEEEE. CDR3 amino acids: CASSRTGVEQYF. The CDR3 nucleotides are TGTGCCAGCAGCCGGACAGGGGTCGAGCAGTACTTC.

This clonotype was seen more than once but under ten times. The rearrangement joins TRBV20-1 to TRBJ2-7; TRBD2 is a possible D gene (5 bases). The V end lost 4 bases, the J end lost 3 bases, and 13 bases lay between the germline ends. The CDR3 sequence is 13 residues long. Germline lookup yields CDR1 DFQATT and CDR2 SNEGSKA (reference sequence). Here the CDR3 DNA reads TGCAGTGCTATGGGTGGGGAGTTCTACGAGCAGTACTTC. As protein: CSAMGGEFYEQYF.

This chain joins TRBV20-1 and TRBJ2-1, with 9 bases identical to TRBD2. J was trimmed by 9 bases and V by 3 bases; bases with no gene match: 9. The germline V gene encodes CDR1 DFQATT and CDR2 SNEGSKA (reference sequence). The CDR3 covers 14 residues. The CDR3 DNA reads TGCAGTGCTAGGTTTCGCGGGGGGGCGGGTGAGCAGTTCTTC. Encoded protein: CSARFRGGAGEQFF.

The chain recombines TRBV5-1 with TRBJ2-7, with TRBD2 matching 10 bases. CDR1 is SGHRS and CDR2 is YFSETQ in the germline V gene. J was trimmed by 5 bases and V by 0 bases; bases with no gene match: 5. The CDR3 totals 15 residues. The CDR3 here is CASSLAGLAGDEQYF. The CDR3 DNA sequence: TGCGCCAGCAGCTTGGCCGGTCTAGCGGGAGACGAGCAGTACTTC.

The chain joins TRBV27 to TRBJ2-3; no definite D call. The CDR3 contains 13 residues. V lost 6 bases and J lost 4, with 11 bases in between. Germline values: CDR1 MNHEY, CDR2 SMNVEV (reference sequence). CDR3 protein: CASSEIAPDTQYF. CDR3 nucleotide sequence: TGTGCCAGCAGCGAAATAGCCCCAGATACGCAGTATTTT.